This T cell receptor (beta chain) was found in a study of shared clonotypes between healthy human individuals. Study outcomes and limitations: Sharing of clonotypes among donors was expected to vary with sequencing depth.

This clone was found a few times. The antigen remains unidentified. The sample contains more than one DNA sequence encoding this CDR3. The donors were adults (healthy and HIV-negative) with no recent acute infections or vaccinations. In the CD4+ fraction, cells were divided into CD45RA+ naive and CD45RA-negative memory subsets. Germline trimming cut 3 bases from V and 0 bases from J; bases unmatched to any gene: 2. The V gene's germline CDR1 is MDHEN and CDR2 SYDVKM. The length of the CDR3 is 15 residues. The study ran the assay at deep level. Assay used: immunoSEQ multiplex PCR; TCRdb lists only in-frame clones, some missing. The repertoire consists of over a million clones, with about 84% occurring once and the leading ten covering roughly 0.57%.

This TCR was sampled from a young man in good health. Some clones in this sample may be carry-over from other donors' samples. Sequencing input: memory CD4+ T cells from PBMCs. Subset specified: CD45RA-negative fraction. This sequence joins TRBV28 and TRBJ2-1; TRBD2 matches at 7 bases. CDR3 DNA sequence: TGTGCCAGCAGTTTGGGCGGGAGCTCCTACAATGAGCAGTTCTTC. It is translated as CASSLGGSSYNEQFF.